This T cell receptor beta chain derives from a study of OX40 agonist ivuxolimab in advanced cancers. The germline V gene has CDR1 MDHEN and CDR2 SYDVKM. This CDR3 is 14 amino acids long. The V and J ends lost 8 bases and 4 bases respectively, with 15 bases between them. This clone was detected only a few times. Method: immunoSEQ multiplex PCR; TCRdb's copy keeps in-frame clones and lacks some. The sample has 70,000 to 100,000 clones; around 90% are singletons. The material was CD4+ or CD8+ T cells sorted from blood, obtained in a trial of the OX40 agonist ivuxolimab. The chain has TRBV28 and TRBJ1-3; D remains ambiguous. The TCR comes from an adult with an advanced solid tumor such as melanoma, head and neck, liver or kidney cancer. CDR3 bases: TGTGCCAGCGGAACACCGTTAAACGGAAACACCATATATTTT. This translates into CASGTPLNGNTIYF.